The clone carrying this T cell receptor beta chain has just a few counts. What it binds is not known. This entry is derived from a study of human T cells and chemical hapten exposure. Across the whole study: Sensitization used 2% DPC on approximately 2 cm by approximately 2 cm upper inner arm skin. Whole-study findings and limits: It should be noted that donors had alopecia, so their immune response may differ from healthy people's.

Time point described: patch test 2, 6 weeks after DPC sensitization. Regarding treatment: therapeutic diphenylcyclopropenone sensitization with weekly scalp DPC. A single record per CDR3 protein comes from TCRdb applying MiXCR to the RACE reads. The repertoire holds more than 90,000 distinct CDR3 sequences, with around 10% as singletons. V shed 4 bases and J 6 bases; nucleotides not matched to a gene: 7. This CDR3 is 15 amino acids long. Germline CDR1 reads MDHEN; CDR2 reads SYDVKM. This chain joins TRBV28 and TRBJ1-5; 9 nucleotides agree with TRBD1. The origin of this receptor is a middle-aged woman with alopecia areata. Some clones in this sample may be carry-over from other donors' samples. Sequencing used whole blood, obtained in connection with sensitization to the hapten diphenylcyclopropenone (DPC). This CDR3 reads CASSSPGQGFQPQHF. CDR3 nucleotide sequence: TGTGCCAGCAGTTCTCCGGGACAGGGATTTCAGCCCCAGCATTTT.